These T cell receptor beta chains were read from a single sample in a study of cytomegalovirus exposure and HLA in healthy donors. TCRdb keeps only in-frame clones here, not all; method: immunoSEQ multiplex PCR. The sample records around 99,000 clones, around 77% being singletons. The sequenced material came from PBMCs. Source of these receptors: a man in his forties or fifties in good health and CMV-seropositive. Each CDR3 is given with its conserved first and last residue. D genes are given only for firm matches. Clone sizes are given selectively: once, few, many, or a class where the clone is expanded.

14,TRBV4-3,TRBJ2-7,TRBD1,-,CASSQMDRGYEQYF,TGCGCCAGCAGCCAAATGGACAGGGGCTACGAGCAGTACTTC
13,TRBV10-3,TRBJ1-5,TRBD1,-,CAIQQGVEQPQNF,TGTGCCATCCAACAGGGGGTAGAGCAGCCCCAGAATTTT
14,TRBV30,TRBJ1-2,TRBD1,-,CAWTQQGAWYGYTF,TGTGCCTGGACTCAACAGGGGGCCTGGTATGGCTACACCTTC
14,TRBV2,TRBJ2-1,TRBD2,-,CASLKRTSGFEQFF,TGTGCCAGTTTAAAACGGACTAGCGGATTTGAGCAGTTCTTC
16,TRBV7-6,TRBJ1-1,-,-,CASSLGRGRVDTEAFF,TGTGCCAGCAGCCTAGGACGGGGAAGAGTAGACACTGAAGCTTTCTTT
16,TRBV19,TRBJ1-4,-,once,CASSRSDRFLNEKLFF,TGTGCCAGTAGTAGATCCGACAGGTTTTTAAATGAAAAACTGTTTTTT
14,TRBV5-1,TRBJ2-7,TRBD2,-,CASSPLYGEGEQYF,TGCGCCAGCAGCCCCCTCTACGGGGAGGGCGAGCAGTACTTC
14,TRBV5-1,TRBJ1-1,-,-,CASSLRRKGTEAFF,TGCGCCAGCAGCTTGCGCCGGAAGGGGACTGAAGCTTTCTTT
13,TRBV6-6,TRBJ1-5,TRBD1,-,CASRDREYQPQHF,TGTGCCAGCAGGGACAGGGAATATCAGCCCCAGCATTTT
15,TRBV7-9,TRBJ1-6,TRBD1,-,CASSLDDRGFSPLHF,TGTGCCAGCAGCTTAGATGACAGGGGGTTTTCACCCCTCCACTTT
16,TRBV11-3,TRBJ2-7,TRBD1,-,CASSPGVGQASYEQYF,TGTGCCAGCAGCCCAGGCGTAGGACAGGCTTCCTACGAGCAGTACTTC
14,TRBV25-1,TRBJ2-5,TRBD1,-,CASSVTGGAGTQYF,TGTGCCAGCAGTGTAACAGGGGGCGCCGGGACCCAGTACTTC
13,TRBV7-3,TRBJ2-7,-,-,CASSPGPEYEQYF,TGTGCCAGCAGCCCGGGTCCGGAGTACGAGCAGTACTTC
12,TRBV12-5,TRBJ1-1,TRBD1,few,CASGLAGGEAFF,TGTGCTAGTGGTTTGGCAGGGGGTGAAGCTTTCTTT
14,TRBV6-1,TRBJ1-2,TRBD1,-,CASSKDRGGYGYTF,TGTGCCAGCAGTAAGGACAGGGGAGGCTATGGCTACACCTTC
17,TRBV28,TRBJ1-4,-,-,CASKLYAAGTTNEKLFF,TGTGCCAGCAAGCTTTACGCGGCAGGGACAACTAATGAAAAACTGTTTTTT
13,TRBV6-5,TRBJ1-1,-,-,CASSQQGNTEAFF,TGTGCCAGCAGTCAACAGGGGAACACTGAAGCTTTCTTT
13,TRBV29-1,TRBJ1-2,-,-,CSVVGQGTYGYTF,TGCAGCGTTGTGGGTCAGGGGACCTATGGCTACACCTTC
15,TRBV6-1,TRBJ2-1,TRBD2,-,CASSEASGGANEQFF,TGTGCCAGCAGTGAAGCTAGCGGGGGGGCCAATGAGCAGTTCTTC
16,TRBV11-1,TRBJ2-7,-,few,CASSLSQGKPSYEQYF,TGTGCCAGCAGCTTAAGTCAGGGCAAGCCATCCTACGAGCAGTACTTC